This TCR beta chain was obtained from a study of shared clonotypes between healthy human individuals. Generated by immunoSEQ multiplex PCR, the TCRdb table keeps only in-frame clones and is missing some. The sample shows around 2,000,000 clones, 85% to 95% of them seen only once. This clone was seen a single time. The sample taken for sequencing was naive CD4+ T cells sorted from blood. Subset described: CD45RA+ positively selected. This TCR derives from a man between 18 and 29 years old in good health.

CDR3 in amino acids: CASSQGQTTYEQYF. The CDR3 DNA follows: TGTGCCAGCAGCCAGGGACAGACTACCTACGAGCAGTACTTC. The chain recombines TRBV5-4 with TRBJ2-7, with TRBD1 identical over 7 bases. This CDR3 comprises 14 residues. The germline V gene has CDR1 SGHNT and CDR2 YYREEE (reference sequence). The V gene end was trimmed by 4 bases and the J gene end by 2 bases; junction bases not matched to a gene: 6. Supplemented by reference TRBV5-4 and TRBJ2-7, the full variable domain reads ETGVTQSPTHLIKTRGQQVTLRCSSQSGHNTVSWYQQALGQGPQFIFQYYREEENGRGNFPPRFSGLQFPNYSSELNVNALELDDSALYLCASSQGQTTYEQYFGPGTRLTVT.